The 6 T cell receptor beta chains in this list originate from one sample, sequenced in a study of blood T cell repertoires in COVID-19. Measured with immunoSEQ multiplex PCR; TCRdb has only the in-frame clones, and not every one. The sample gives around 280,000 clones, around 90% of which show up once; about 1.7% is in the top ten. Sequenced: PBMCs or T cells enriched from blood (not recorded which). These receptor sequences come from a woman aged 40 to 50 who had recovered from COVID-19.

The rearrangement joins TRBV4-2 to TRBJ2-5, with 9 bases lining up with TRBD2. The CDR3 is 17 amino acids. J gave up 5 bases and V 0 bases, and 10 bases lay outside the gene matches. Per germline, CDR1 LGHNA and CDR2 YNFKEQ. CDR3 sequence reads: CASSQEGRASGEETQYF. The CDR3 DNA follows: TGTGCCAGCAGCCAAGAGGGCCGGGCTAGCGGGGAGGAGACCCAGTACTTC.

The sample holds a few counts of this clone. The chain links TRBV29-1 to TRBJ1-3, with D unclear. This CDR3 comprises 11 residues. V dropped 5 bases and J dropped 9 bases, with 11 bases sitting between them. The germline CDR1 and CDR2 sequences are SQVTM and ANQGSEA. The CDR3 loop is CSVSLEGTIYF. The DNA for the CDR3 is TGCAGCGTTTCCCTCGAGGGCACCATATATTTT.

The gene calls are TRBV29-1 and TRBJ2-3; unclear D gene. This CDR3 is built from 14 residues. V was cut by 7 bases and J by 4 bases, with 18 bases left in between. CDR1 and CDR2 (germline): SQVTM, ANQGSEA. CDR3 residues: CSAIISAGADTQYF. In nucleotides, the CDR3 is TGCAGCGCTATAATATCGGCAGGCGCAGATACGCAGTATTTT.

This chain links TRBV7-2 with TRBJ2-7, with TRBD2 identical over 8 bases. Germline V gives CDR1 SGHTA, CDR2 FQGNSA. V lost 1 base, J lost 3 bases, and 8 bases stayed unmatched. The CDR3 loop spans 16 amino acids. CDR3 DNA sequence: TGTGCCAGCAGCTTAGGAACTAGCGGTTTCCTCTACGAGCAGTACTTC. Encoded protein: CASSLGTSGFLYEQYF.

This chain links TRBV5-1 with TRBJ1-2; 8 bases fit TRBD1. Germline V lookup: CDR1 SGHRS, CDR2 YFSETQ. The ends lost 2 bases at V and 5 bases at J; junction bases unmatched: 2. The CDR3 runs 13 residues. The CDR3 here is CASSLQGGYGYTF. The CDR3 DNA follows: TGCGCCAGCAGCTTACAGGGGGGTTATGGCTACACCTTC.

The chain uses TRBV12-5 and TRBJ2-3; D not resolved. Germline V gene sequence: CDR1 LGHNT, CDR2 FRNRAP. The CDR3 consists of 13 residues. Trimming took off 5 bases at V and 1 base at J, with 7 bases between the two ends. The CDR3 here is CASGMAGTDTQYF. In DNA form, the CDR3 reads TGTGCTAGTGGTATGGCGGGCACAGATACGCAGTATTTT.